Listed here is a single T cell receptor (beta chain). Its antigen is undetermined. The entry originates in a study of CD8+ T cells in alopecia areata. Study-wide findings and caveats: With patients, TCR sharing proved less clear than in mice, a difference possibly related to HLA.

Germline-derived CDR1 and CDR2 are SGHAT and FQNNGV. Trimming shortened V by 5 bases and J by 7 bases, and 14 bases separated the two germline ends. This CDR3 contains 13 residues. As for treatment: oral pan-JAK inhibitor, 5-10 mg twice daily. RNA, once extracted, was reverse transcribed into cDNA for use as the sequencing template. Repertoires were generated with immunoSEQ multiplex PCR, while TCRdb's copy carries only in-frame clones and drops some. The table lists 85,000 to 110,000 clones, 80% to 90% of them singletons. The chain couples TRBV11-2 to TRBJ1-2; D perhaps matches TRBD1 (6 bases). The clonotype comes from a human donor with alopecia areata. The sequencing here drew on CD8+ T cells sorted from blood, taken at approximately week 31, from a patient treated with tofacitinib. The CDR3 spells CASSPSRGSGYTF. The CDR3 DNA sequence: TGTGCCAGCAGCCCAAGCAGGGGTAGTGGCTACACCTTC.